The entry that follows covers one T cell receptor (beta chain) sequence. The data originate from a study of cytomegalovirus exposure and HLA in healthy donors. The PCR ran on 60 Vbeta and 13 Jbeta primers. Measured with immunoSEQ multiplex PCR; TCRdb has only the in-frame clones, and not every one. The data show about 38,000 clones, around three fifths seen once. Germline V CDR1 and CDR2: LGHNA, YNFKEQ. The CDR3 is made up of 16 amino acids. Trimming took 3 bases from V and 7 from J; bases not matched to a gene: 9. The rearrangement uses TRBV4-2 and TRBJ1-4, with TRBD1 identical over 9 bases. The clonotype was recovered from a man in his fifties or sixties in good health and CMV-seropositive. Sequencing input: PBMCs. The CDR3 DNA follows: TGTGCCAGCAGCCACGCGAAACAGGGGGCTAGTGAAAAACTGTTTTTT. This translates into CASSHAKQGASEKLFF.